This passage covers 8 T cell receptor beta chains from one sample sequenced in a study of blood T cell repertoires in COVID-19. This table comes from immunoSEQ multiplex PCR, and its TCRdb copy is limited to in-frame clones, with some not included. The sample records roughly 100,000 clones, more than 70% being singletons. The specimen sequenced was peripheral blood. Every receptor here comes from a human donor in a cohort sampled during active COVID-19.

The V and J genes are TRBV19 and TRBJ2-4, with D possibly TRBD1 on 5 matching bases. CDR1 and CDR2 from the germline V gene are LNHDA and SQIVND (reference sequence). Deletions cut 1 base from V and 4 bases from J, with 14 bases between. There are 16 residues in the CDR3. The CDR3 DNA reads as TGTGCCAGTAGTATAGCGCTCAGGGCGAGGAAAAACATTCAGTACTTC. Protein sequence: CASSIALRARKNIQYF.

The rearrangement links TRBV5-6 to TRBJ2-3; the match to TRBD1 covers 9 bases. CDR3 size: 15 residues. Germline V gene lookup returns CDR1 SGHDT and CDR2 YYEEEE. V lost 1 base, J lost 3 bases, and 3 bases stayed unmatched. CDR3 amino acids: CASSLKDRGTDTQYF. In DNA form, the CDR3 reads TGTGCCAGCAGCTTGAAGGACAGGGGTACAGATACGCAGTATTTT.

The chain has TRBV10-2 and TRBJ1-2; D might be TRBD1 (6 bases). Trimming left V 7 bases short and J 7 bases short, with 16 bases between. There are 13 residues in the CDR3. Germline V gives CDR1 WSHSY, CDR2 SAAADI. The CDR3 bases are TGCGCCAGCAAGGCCGGGACATCTTCTGGCTACACCTTC. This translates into CASKAGTSSGYTF.

CDR3 nucleotides: TGTGCCAGCAGCTTGTTTATAGGGAGCTCTGGAAACACCATATATTTT. It encodes CASSLFIGSSGNTIYF. The chain links TRBV5-8 to TRBJ1-3, with D unresolved. The CDR3 consists of 16 residues. Germline loops: CDR1 SGHTS, CDR2 YDEGEE. V lost 1 base, J lost 0 bases, and 11 bases lay in between.

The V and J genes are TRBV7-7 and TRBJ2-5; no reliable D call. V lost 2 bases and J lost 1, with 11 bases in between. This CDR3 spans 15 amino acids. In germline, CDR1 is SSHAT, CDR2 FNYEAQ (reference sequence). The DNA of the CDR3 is TGTGCCAGCAGCTTACTCGGCAGGTCCCAAGAGACCCAGTACTTC. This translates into CASSLLGRSQETQYF.

The CDR3 DNA is TGTGCCAGCTCACCACTACAGGCCAACTCTGGAAACACCATATATTTT. Its translation is CASSPLQANSGNTIYF. V gene TRBV18 combines with J gene TRBJ1-3; possibly TRBD1 for D (5 bases). Germline CDR1 and CDR2: KGHSH and LQKENI. The CDR3 length is 16 residues. Trimming pared 1 base from V and 0 bases from J, leaving 10 bases between.

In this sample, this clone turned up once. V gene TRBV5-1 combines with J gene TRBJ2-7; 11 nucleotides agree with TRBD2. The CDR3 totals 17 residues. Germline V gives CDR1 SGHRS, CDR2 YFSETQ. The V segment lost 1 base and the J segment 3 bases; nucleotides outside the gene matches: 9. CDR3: CASSLWWSLAGGYEQYF. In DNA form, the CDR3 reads TGCGCCAGCAGCTTGTGGTGGTCGCTAGCGGGAGGCTACGAGCAGTACTTC.

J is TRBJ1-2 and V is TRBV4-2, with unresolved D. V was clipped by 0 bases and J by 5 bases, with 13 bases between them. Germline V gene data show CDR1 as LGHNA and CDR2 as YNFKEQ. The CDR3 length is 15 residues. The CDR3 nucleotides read TGTGCCAGCAGCCAAGATCTTGGTAGGGAGTATGGCTACACCTTC. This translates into CASSQDLGREYGYTF.